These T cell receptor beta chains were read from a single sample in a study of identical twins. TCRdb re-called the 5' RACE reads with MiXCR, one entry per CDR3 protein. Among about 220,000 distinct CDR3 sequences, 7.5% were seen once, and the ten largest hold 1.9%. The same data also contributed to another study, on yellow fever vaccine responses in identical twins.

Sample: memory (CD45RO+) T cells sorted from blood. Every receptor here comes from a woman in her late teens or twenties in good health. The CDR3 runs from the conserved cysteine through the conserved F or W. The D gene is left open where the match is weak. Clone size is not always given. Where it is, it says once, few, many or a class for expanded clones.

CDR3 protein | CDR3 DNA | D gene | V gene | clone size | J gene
CSRSSPSTDTQYF | TGCAGTCGGTCGAGTCCTAGCACAGATACGCAGTATTTT | . | TRBV20-1 | few | TRBJ2-3
CASSAGVNEQFF | TGTGCCAGCAGCGCAGGGGTGAATGAGCAGTTCTTC | . | TRBV7-9 | many | TRBJ2-1
CASSQRQIETDTQYF | TGTGCCAGCAGCCAAAGACAGATAGAAACAGATACGCAGTATTTT | . | TRBV13 | . | TRBJ2-3
CSARVQGSYEQYF | TGCAGTGCTAGAGTACAGGGTTCCTACGAGCAGTACTTC | . | TRBV20-1 | few | TRBJ2-7
CASSTLEQGQETQYF | TGTGCCAGCAGCACATTAGAACAGGGCCAAGAGACCCAGTACTTC | . | TRBV28 | many | TRBJ2-5
CAITAVGGYGYTF | TGTGCCATCACTGCTGTGGGAGGCTATGGCTACACCTTC | . | TRBV10-3 | . | TRBJ1-2
CSVETGFGETQYF | TGCAGCGTTGAGACAGGCTTCGGAGAGACCCAGTACTTC | . | TRBV29-1 | many | TRBJ2-5
CSVGLTGDRGEQYF | TGCAGCGTTGGGCTGACAGGGGATCGAGGCGAGCAGTACTTC | TRBD1 | TRBV29-1 | many | TRBJ2-7
CASRLAVNSNQPQHF | TGTGCCAGCAGACTCGCAGTAAATAGCAATCAGCCCCAGCATTTT | . | TRBV2 | . | TRBJ1-5
CASSQDRYYQETQYF | TGCGCCAGCAGCCAAGATAGGTACTACCAAGAGACCCAGTACTTC | . | TRBV4-3 | many | TRBJ2-5
CASSLERDIFPYF | TGTGCCAGCAGCTTAGAGCGGGACATTTTCCCGTACTTC | . | TRBV11-2 | . | TRBJ2-7
CASSYWQDTGELFF | TGTGCCAGCAGTTACTGGCAAGACACCGGGGAGCTGTTTTTT | . | TRBV6-2/TRBV6-3 | few | TRBJ2-2
CSARAERTEWYEQYF | TGCAGTGCTAGGGCGGAGAGGACGGAATGGTACGAGCAGTACTTC | . | TRBV20-1 | few | TRBJ2-7
CASSPQTGKSNQPQHF | TGTGCCAGCAGTCCCCAAACCGGGAAGAGCAATCAGCCCCAGCATTTT | . | TRBV27 | many | TRBJ1-5
CASSEFRNTIYF | TGCGCCAGCAGTGAGTTCAGAAACACCATATATTTT | . | TRBV10-2 | . | TRBJ1-3
CASTLQATSYEQYF | TGTGCCAGCACCCTTCAAGCAACCTCCTACGAGCAGTACTTC | . | TRBV6-2/TRBV6-3 | many | TRBJ2-7
CASSSQGTGGLDEQFF | TGTGCCAGCAGTTCACAGGGGACAGGGGGCTTGGATGAGCAGTTCTTC | TRBD1 | TRBV28 | . | TRBJ2-1
CASSETSGGARWVF | TGTGCCAGCAGCGAGACTAGCGGGGGCGCGCGTTGGGTCTTC | TRBD2 | TRBV7-2 | few | TRBJ2-1
CASSVGKGIYYEQFF | TGTGCCAGCAGCGTAGGAAAAGGAATATATTATGAGCAGTTCTTC | . | TRBV9 | few | TRBJ2-1
CSARDRTSGRYNEQFF | TGCAGTGCTAGAGATCGGACTAGCGGGAGGTACAATGAGCAGTTCTTC | TRBD2 | TRBV20-1 | . | TRBJ2-1
CASSLGVLAYTDTQYF | TGTGCCAGCAGCTTGGGGGTGCTAGCTTACACAGATACGCAGTATTTT | . | TRBV5-6 | . | TRBJ2-3
CASSLRGPISTDTQYF | TGCGCCAGCAGCTTGCGGGGGCCGATAAGCACAGATACGCAGTATTTT | . | TRBV5-1 | . | TRBJ2-3
CASSSPRLAGKSGSYNEQFF | TGTGCCAGCTCATCGCCCCGACTAGCGGGAAAGTCGGGGTCCTACAATGAGCAGTTCTTC | TRBD2 | TRBV18 | few | TRBJ2-1
CASAPSAGGVSGELFF | TGTGCCAGCGCCCCATCAGCGGGGGGCGTGTCCGGGGAGCTGTTTTTT | TRBD2 | TRBV5-4 | few | TRBJ2-2
CASSLGRTDTQYF | TGTGCCAGCAGCTTAGGCCGCACAGATACGCAGTATTTT | . | TRBV11-2 | many | TRBJ2-3
CASSLGRSNTGELFF | TGTGCCAGCAGCCTGGGCAGGTCGAACACCGGGGAGCTGTTTTTT | . | TRBV7-9 | few | TRBJ2-2
CSAFSGINTGELFF | TGCAGCGCCTTTAGCGGGATTAACACCGGGGAGCTGTTTTTT | TRBD2 | TRBV29-1 | many | TRBJ2-2
CASSSGREYNEQFF | TGCGCCAGCAGTAGCGGGAGGGAATACAATGAGCAGTTCTTC | TRBD2 | TRBV5-1 | many | TRBJ2-1
CSVEVNRVMDNEQFF | TGCAGCGTTGAAGTAAACAGGGTAATGGACAATGAGCAGTTCTTC | . | TRBV29-1 | many | TRBJ2-1
CASSNRLGNTGELFF | TGTGCCAGCAGCAATAGGCTGGGTAACACCGGGGAGCTGTTTTTT | . | TRBV7-2 | many | TRBJ2-2
CASSPDRSNEQYF | TGCGCCAGCAGCCCGGACAGGTCAAACGAGCAGTACTTC | TRBD1 | TRBV5-1 | few | TRBJ2-7
CASSVAPRDKNIQYF | TGTGCCAGCAGCGTAGCCCCCCGAGACAAAAACATTCAGTACTTC | . | TRBV9 | . | TRBJ2-4
CATRLAGVYNEQFF | TGTGCCACCAGACTAGCGGGGGTCTACAATGAGCAGTTCTTC | TRBD2 | TRBV6-2/TRBV6-3 | . | TRBJ2-1
CASRDSGTSGRREQYF | TGTGCCAGCAGAGACAGCGGGACTAGCGGGAGGCGCGAGCAGTACTTC | TRBD2 | TRBV2 | few | TRBJ2-7
CASSQEARLRGEQYF | TGCGCCAGCAGCCAAGAGGCCAGGTTAAGGGGCGAGCAGTACTTC | . | TRBV4-3 | . | TRBJ2-7
CASSWDRIYNEQFF | TGTGCCAGCAGCTGGGACCGGATCTACAATGAGCAGTTCTTC | . | TRBV5-5 | few | TRBJ2-1
CASSGLRSGVEQYF | TGTGCCAGCAGTGGATTAAGGTCAGGGGTCGAGCAGTACTTC | . | TRBV6-1 | . | TRBJ2-7
CASSQDRGGKQYF | TGTGCCAGCAGCCAAGATCGGGGGGGGAAGCAGTACTTC | TRBD2 | TRBV14 | . | TRBJ2-7
CASKPEDNYEQYF | TGCGCCAGCAAGCCTGAGGACAACTACGAGCAGTACTTC | . | TRBV5-1 | many | TRBJ2-7
CASSVEARATDTQYF | TGTGCCAGCAGCGTAGAGGCCAGGGCCACAGATACGCAGTATTTT | . | TRBV9 | . | TRBJ2-3
CSATTGPLSGANVLTF | TGCAGTGCCACGACAGGTCCCCTTTCTGGGGCCAACGTCCTGACTTTC | . | TRBV20-1 | many | TRBJ2-6